A single sample is the source of the 32 T cell receptor beta chains below, sequenced in a study of monozygotic twins with inflammatory bowel disease. TCRdb reprocessed the 5' RACE reads, keeping one entry per CDR3 protein, no DNA. The repertoire shows 45,000 or so distinct CDR3 sequences; the top ten hold 5.3%. Sequenced: blood. These receptors were taken from a human donor with ulcerative colitis or Crohn's disease, or a healthy co-twin of an affected twin (not recorded which).

The gene calls are TRBV13 and TRBJ1-2; TCRdb's D call of TRBD1 is untestable without DNA. Germline-derived CDR1 and CDR2 are PRHDT and FYEKMQ (reference sequence). The CDR3 runs to 13 residues. The CDR3 is CASSLARQGISTF.

The J gene is TRBJ1-5, the V gene TRBV5-1; with no DNA, the TCRdb D assignment of TRBD1 cannot be verified. From germline, CDR1 is SGHRS and CDR2 YFSETQ. The CDR3 totals 15 residues. The CDR3 sequence is CASSWDGQGNQPQHF.

This sequence joins TRBV7-2 and TRBJ1-2; as DNA is missing, the TRBD1 call by TCRdb cannot be tested. Per the germline V gene, CDR1 is SGHTA and CDR2 is FQGNSA. The CDR3 contains 13 residues. This CDR3 reads CASSPETDYGYTF.

This chain uses TRBV28 with TRBJ2-3; TCRdb's D call of TRBD1 is untestable without DNA. The CDR3 length is 11 residues. Germline V CDR1 and CDR2: MDHEN, SYDVKM. The CDR3 loop is CASSFTRTQYF.

This sequence joins TRBV27 and TRBJ2-7; lacking DNA, the TRBD2 call made by TCRdb goes unchecked. The CDR3 consists of 13 residues. The germline CDR1 and CDR2 sequences are MNHEY and SMNVEV (reference sequence). CDR3: CASRTSGRYEQYF.

The chain is built from TRBV4-1 and TRBJ2-2; TCRdb's D call, TRBD2, is unchecked because there is no DNA. The CDR3 spans 18 residues. Germline values: CDR1 MGHRA, CDR2 YSYEKL. This chain's CDR3 is CASSRLLAGGPHTGELFF.

The rearrangement joins TRBV16 to TRBJ2-5; the D gene TCRdb calls, TRBD1, cannot be checked with no DNA. The CDR3 contains 13 residues. Germline V lookup: CDR1 KGHSY, CDR2 FQNENV. CDR3 sequence reads: CASSREGAKTQYF.

The V and J genes are TRBV3-1 and TRBJ1-4. Germline V CDR1 and CDR2: LGHDT, YNNKEL (reference sequence). The CDR3 is 15 residues long. CDR3 amino acids: CASSQIRLDGEKLFF.

V is TRBV11-2 and J is TRBJ2-7. There are 13 residues in the CDR3. CDR1 SGHAT and CDR2 FQNNGV come from the germline V gene. CDR3 protein: CASSLDTNQGQYF. The entire variable domain, with the rest obtained from reference TRBV11-2 and TRBJ2-7, is as follows: EAGVAQSPRYKIIEKRQSVAFWCNPISGHATLYWYQQILGQGPKLLIQFQNNGVVDDSQLPKDRFSAERLKGVDSTLKIQPAKLEDSAVYLCASSLDTNQGQYFGPGTRLTVT.

V is TRBV20-1 and J is TRBJ2-3; TCRdb outputs TRBD1, but without DNA this stays unchecked. CDR3 length equals 16 residues. CDR1 is DFQATT, CDR2 SNEGSKA, per germline (reference sequence). CDR3 in amino acids: CSASGRLIASTDTQYF.

V gene TRBV2 combines with J gene TRBJ2-2; TCRdb's D gene call, TRBD1, goes unchecked for lack of DNA. CDR1 is SNHLY and CDR2 is FYNNEI in the germline V gene. The CDR3 has 14 amino acids. The CDR3 loop reads CASNREKGVGELFF.

This sequence joins TRBV9 and TRBJ1-2; TCRdb picks TRBD1, but there is no DNA to check that call. Per germline, CDR1 SGDLS and CDR2 YYNGEE. The CDR3 loop spans 14 amino acids. This chain's CDR3 is CASSPWTGTRGYTF.

By frequency, this clonotype registers large. This sequence joins TRBV29-1 and TRBJ2-7; TCRdb proposes TRBD2, but this gene call is untestable without DNA. Germline-derived CDR1 and CDR2 are SQVTM and ANQGSEA. This CDR3 is built from 13 residues. The CDR3: CSVGTSGGNEQYF.

V is TRBV6-6 and J is TRBJ1-2. Germline loops: CDR1 MNHNY, CDR2 SVGAGI (reference sequence). The CDR3 runs 14 residues. CDR3: CASSYSQANYGYTF.

The rearrangement uses TRBV4-2 and TRBJ2-5. The CDR3 spans 13 residues. Germline values: CDR1 LGHNA, CDR2 YNFKEQ. The CDR3 is CASSQSSKETQYF.

This rearrangement joins TRBV5-1 to TRBJ2-2; lacking DNA, the TRBD1 call made by TCRdb goes unchecked. Germline CDR1 SGHRS, CDR2 YFSETQ. The CDR3 runs to 15 residues. CDR3 residues: CASSPGTQGSGELFF.

The chain links TRBV7-2 to TRBJ1-6; absent DNA, TCRdb's TRBD1 call cannot be checked. Germline V CDR1 and CDR2: SGHTA, FQGNSA. The CDR3 totals 12 residues. The CDR3 region is CASSFPGSPLHF.

The chain carries TRBV27 and TRBJ1-4; TCRdb gives TRBD1 as the D gene, but with no DNA this cannot be confirmed. The CDR3 contains 13 residues. Germline V gene data show CDR1 as MNHEY and CDR2 as SMNVEV (reference sequence). CDR3 in amino acids: CASMSRRTEKLFF.

The chain carries TRBV4-1 and TRBJ2-4; TCRdb's assignment of TRBD1 cannot be checked, as there is no DNA. The CDR3 extends over 19 amino acids. Germline lookup yields CDR1 MGHRA and CDR2 YSYEKL. This chain's CDR3 is CASSQGSAGSYAAKNIQYF.

This CDR3 is CASSLAPGQYNEQFF. The rearrangement joins TRBV5-1 to TRBJ2-1; TCRdb calls TRBD1, which cannot be checked without DNA. The length of the CDR3 is 15 residues. The germline V gene encodes CDR1 SGHRS and CDR2 YFSETQ.

The chain links TRBV7-2 to TRBJ2-1; TCRdb outputs TRBD1, but without DNA this stays unchecked. This CDR3 spans 15 amino acids. Per germline, CDR1 SGHTA and CDR2 FQGNSA. CDR3 sequence reads: CASSPSSGSYNEQFF.

The chain combines TRBV20-1 with TRBJ2-7; TCRdb calls TRBD2, which cannot be checked without DNA. CDR1 and CDR2 from the germline V gene are DFQATT and SNEGSKA (reference sequence). The CDR3 is made up of 16 amino acids. CDR3 region: CSARDTRLAISYEQYF.

This chain uses TRBV18 with TRBJ1-1. The CDR3 consists of 13 residues. Per the germline V gene, CDR1 is KGHSH and CDR2 is LQKENI. CDR3 region: CASSPDWNTEAFF.

The chain joins TRBV5-6 to TRBJ2-1. The length of the CDR3 is 17 residues. Germline loops: CDR1 SGHDT, CDR2 YYEEEE. The CDR3 is CASSLAGGVSIYNEQFF. Together with reference TRBV5-6 and TRBJ2-1, the CDR3 gives the full variable domain: DAGVTQSPTHLIKTRGQQVTLRCSPKSGHDTVSWYQQALGQGPQFIFQYYEEEERQRGNFPDRFSGHQFPNYSSELNVNALLLGDSALYLCASSLAGGVSIYNEQFFGPGTRLTVL.

V is TRBV7-2 and J is TRBJ2-1; TCRdb proposes TRBD2, but this gene call is untestable without DNA. CDR1 and CDR2 (germline): SGHTA, FQGNSA. The CDR3 has 14 residues. CDR3 protein: CATRLAGGYNEQFF.

The chain has TRBV7-9 and TRBJ1-1; TCRdb selects TRBD1, and the lack of DNA leaves this call unchecked. This CDR3 comprises 13 residues. Germline assignment: CDR1 SEHNR and CDR2 FQNEAQ (reference sequence). The CDR3 loop is CASSSGQHTEAFF.

The chain combines TRBV18 with TRBJ2-3; the TCRdb D gene call, TRBD2, has no DNA to confirm it. Per the germline V gene, CDR1 is KGHSH and CDR2 is LQKENI. This CDR3 contains 18 residues. The CDR3: CASSKDFGTSGGANTQYF.

The chain couples TRBV5-1 to TRBJ2-3; the TCRdb D gene call, TRBD2, has no DNA to confirm it. The CDR3 spans 16 residues. CDR1 SGHRS and CDR2 YFSETQ come from the germline V gene. CDR3 sequence reads: CASSLSPSGGTDTQYF.

This chain links TRBV2 with TRBJ2-3. The CDR3 covers 12 residues. From germline, CDR1 is SNHLY and CDR2 FYNNEI. CDR3: CASGERPDTQYF.

The chain combines TRBV2 with TRBJ2-7; checking the TCRdb D call of TRBD1 is not possible without DNA. Germline CDR1 is SNHLY and CDR2 is FYNNEI. This CDR3 contains 14 residues. The CDR3 is CASSRDRGSYEQYF.

The chain couples TRBV15 to TRBJ2-2; TCRdb selects TRBD1, and the lack of DNA leaves this call unchecked. CDR1 is LNHNV, CDR2 YYDKDF, per germline (reference sequence). This CDR3 comprises 14 residues. The CDR3 spells CATSIHGRSGELFF.

The chain carries TRBV29-1 and TRBJ1-1. Per the germline V gene, CDR1 is SQVTM and CDR2 is ANQGSEA. This CDR3 spans 13 amino acids. The CDR3 reads CSVAGRMNTEAFF.